These 10 T cell receptor beta chains were all obtained from the same sample, sequenced in a study of read filtering for tumor transcriptome and immune sequencing. From 300 to 450 ng of RNA, a library with molecular barcoded alpha/delta and beta/gamma adaptors was made. In TCRdb, the reads were re-called with MiXCR into one record per CDR3 protein. Seen here are some 19,000 distinct CDR3 sequences, more than 20% observed once, and the top ten hold about 24%. The source material was a population of CD138-negative cells sorted from bone marrow. The source is a donor older than 35 with multiple myeloma.

This clonotype was found once. Since a much larger clone is just one base distant, this may be a read error. The chain is built from TRBV20-1 and TRBJ1-1, with D tentatively TRBD1 (5 bases). Between the trimmed V and J ends, which lost 8 bases and 7 bases, there was a span of 14 bases. The CDR3 loop spans 11 amino acids. Germline CDR1 and CDR2: DFQATT and SNEGSKA (reference sequence). The CDR3 DNA reads as TGCAGTCTCCGCGAGGACATTGAAGCTTTCTTT. It is translated as CSLREDIEAFF.

This clonotype was seen many times. This sequence joins TRBV28 and TRBJ2-2; no clear D. This CDR3 region has 16 residues. V lost 5 bases, J lost 6 bases, and 19 bases lay in between. From germline, CDR1 is MDHEN and CDR2 SYDVKM. The chain's CDR3 is CASSKIESIGPGELFF. The CDR3, as DNA: TGTGCCAGCAGTAAGATAGAATCTATAGGACCCGGGGAGCTGTTTTTT.

This clonotype has a count of ten or more. CDR3 protein: CASSRKPFGGNTEAFF. CDR3 coding DNA: TGTGCCAGCAGTCGAAAACCTTTTGGGGGGAACACTGAAGCTTTCTTT. This chain connects TRBV27 to TRBJ1-1, with a weak D call TRBD1 (5 bases). Between the trimmed V and J ends, which lost 5 bases and 1 base, there was a span of 17 bases. CDR1 MNHEY and CDR2 SMNVEV come from the germline V gene (reference sequence). This CDR3 has 16 amino acids.

This clonotype is judged medium-sized. This chain joins TRBV28 and TRBJ1-1, with D perhaps TRBD1 (5 bases). In germline, CDR1 is MDHEN, CDR2 SYDVKM. The CDR3 sequence is 15 residues long. V shed 2 bases and J shed 2 bases, with 12 bases lying between them. CDR3 sequence (DNA): TGTGCCAGCAGTTTAACCGGGGGTGGAAACACTGAAGCTTTCTTT. Its protein product is CASSLTGGGNTEAFF.

This clonotype was counted ten times or more. V gene TRBV29-1 combines with J gene TRBJ1-4; D not resolved. V gave up 4 bases and J gave up 4 bases, with 10 bases separating them. From germline, CDR1 is SQVTM and CDR2 ANQGSEA. This CDR3 has 13 amino acids. This chain's CDR3 is CSVGGKGNEKLFF. The DNA for the CDR3 is TGCAGCGTTGGAGGGAAGGGTAATGAAAAACTGTTTTTT.

The V call is TRBV6-4, the J call TRBJ2-1; tentative D call: TRBD2 (5 bases). The V end was cut by 7 bases, the J end by 13 bases, with 29 bases between. This CDR3 is built from 16 residues. Germline-derived CDR1 and CDR2 are MRHNA and SNTAGT. As DNA, the CDR3 is TGTGCCAGCACAGCACTGGGGAGCCGAGCCAAAAACGTTCAGTTCTTC. Amino acid sequence: CASTALGSRAKNVQFF.

Judged by abundance, this clonotype is medium-sized (0.01 to 0.1%). The gene calls are TRBV19 and TRBJ2-1; 8 bases fit TRBD2. J lost 7 bases, V lost 5 bases, and 13 bases had no gene match. The CDR3 extends over 16 amino acids. Germline CDR1 reads LNHDA; CDR2 reads SQIVND (reference sequence). The CDR3 DNA sequence: TGTGCCAGTAGTGAACTAGCGGTACAAGGCGTGAATGAGCAGTTCTTC. This encodes CASSELAVQGVNEQFF.

As for this clonotype: Germline and junction disagree at one end, which may indicate a read error. The CDR3 here is CAGRAGTSGETQYF. In nucleotides, the CDR3 is TGTGCCGGCAGGGCCGGGACTAGCGGTGAGACCCAGTACTTC. This chain joins TRBV12-3 or TRBV12-4 and TRBJ2-5; TRBD2 agrees at 11 bases. CDR3 length: 14 amino acids.

This clonotype was seen a handful of times. The chain employs TRBV14 and TRBJ2-1, with D maybe TRBD2 (6 bases). Between the trimmed V and J ends, which lost 3 bases and 6 bases, there was a span of 9 bases. The CDR3 contains 13 residues. Germline V lookup: CDR1 SGHDN, CDR2 FVKESK. In nucleotides, the CDR3 is TGTGCCAGCAGCCAGGGAGGCCCCAATGAGCAGTTCTTC. Translated: CASSQGGPNEQFF. The entire variable domain, with the rest obtained from reference TRBV14 and TRBJ2-1, is as follows: EAGVTQFPSHSVIEKGQTVTLRCDPISGHDNLYWYRRVMGKEIKFLLHFVKESKQDESGMPNNRFLAERTGGTYSTLKVQPAELEDSGVYFCASSQGGPNEQFFGPGTRLTVL.

Ten or more counts support this clonotype. V gene TRBV29-1 combines with J gene TRBJ2-6; D is possibly TRBD1 (5 bases). The CDR3 has 19 amino acids. CDR1 and CDR2 (germline): SQVTM, ANQGSEA. Trimming removed 5 bases at V and 0 bases at J, with 23 bases between. The CDR3 sequence: CSVLVRGAGSSSGANVLTF. In nucleotides, the CDR3 is TGCAGCGTTCTCGTTCGTGGGGCAGGCTCCTCCTCTGGGGCCAACGTCCTGACTTTC. Looking up the rest from reference TRBV29-1 and TRBJ2-6 gives the full variable domain: SAVISQKPSRDICQRGTSLTIQCQVDSQVTMMFWYRQQPGQSLTLIATANQGSEATYESGFVIDKFPISRPNLTFSTLTVSNMSPEDSSIYLCSVLVRGAGSSSGANVLTFGAGSRLTVL.